This is a list of T cell receptor beta chains from one sample in a study of blood T cell repertoires in COVID-19. Sequencing used immunoSEQ multiplex PCR; TCRdb keeps in-frame clones, though not all of them. The data hold 100,000 to 150,000 clones, with roughly 92% observed a single time. Sequences were obtained from peripheral blood. The receptors here all came from a man aged 50-60 years with COVID-19, enrolled during active disease. The CDR3 runs from the conserved cysteine through the conserved F or W. D genes are given only for firm matches. Rows give clone size only sometimes, using once, few, many, or a class for an expanded clone.

J gene	D gene	clone size	V gene	CDR3 protein	CDR3 DNA
TRBJ1-2	NA	NA	TRBV6-5	CASNEMGGGYTF	TGTGCCAGCAACGAAATGGGGGGTGGCTACACCTTC
TRBJ2-2	NA	NA	TRBV5-1	CASSLRTANTGELFF	TGCGCCAGCAGCTTGCGGACAGCGAACACCGGGGAGCTGTTTTTT
TRBJ2-3	TRBD1	NA	TRBV5-1	CASSPGQGGDTQYF	TGCGCCAGCAGCCCAGGACAGGGGGGAGATACGCAGTATTTT
TRBJ2-1	TRBD1	NA	TRBV6-6	CASSYSGTGSRNEQFF	TGTGCCAGCAGTTACTCCGGGACAGGGTCTCGCAATGAGCAGTTCTTC
TRBJ1-3	TRBD1	NA	TRBV6-6	CASSLQGGTGNTIYF	TGTGCCAGCAGTTTACAGGGGGGTACTGGAAACACCATATATTTT
TRBJ1-4	NA	NA	TRBV10-3	CAISEGAREKLFF	TGTGCCATCAGTGAGGGGGCAAGGGAAAAACTGTTTTTT
TRBJ2-1	TRBD2	once	TRBV5-6	CASSLEGLAGVLYNEQFF	TGTGCCAGCAGCTTGGAGGGACTAGCGGGGGTCCTCTACAATGAGCAGTTCTTC
TRBJ1-1	NA	NA	TRBV27	CASSPRTRGTEAFF	TGTGCCAGCAGCCCGAGAACGCGGGGTACTGAAGCTTTCTTT
TRBJ2-3	NA	NA	TRBV15	CATSRGADTDTQYF	TGTGCCACCAGCAGAGGGGCCGACACAGATACGCAGTATTTT
TRBJ2-4	NA	NA	TRBV21-1	CASSNWIRGAGRLGRAKNIQYF	TGTGCCAGCAGCAATTGGATTCGGGGGGCAGGGCGACTGGGGCGAGCCAAAAACATTCAGTACTTC
TRBJ1-4	TRBD1	NA	TRBV7-9	CASSFFRTGQYEKLFF	TGTGCCAGCAGCTTTTTTCGGACAGGACAATATGAAAAACTGTTTTTT
TRBJ1-1	NA	NA	TRBV18	CASSPGRQDEAFF	TGTGCCAGCTCACCGGGAAGACAGGATGAAGCTTTCTTT
TRBJ2-1	NA	NA	TRBV10-3	CAISVRVNEQFF	TGTGCCATCAGTGTCAGGGTAAATGAGCAGTTCTTC
TRBJ1-1	TRBD1	NA	TRBV5-1	CASSWGTGGVNTEAFF	TGCGCCAGCAGCTGGGGGACAGGGGGCGTGAACACTGAAGCTTTCTTT
TRBJ2-2	TRBD1	NA	TRBV4-2	CASSPTSGTVRAGELFF	TGTGCCAGCAGCCCAACATCCGGGACAGTTCGCGCCGGGGAGCTGTTTTTT
TRBJ1-3	NA	NA	TRBV9	CASRSGDPGNTIYF	TGTGCCAGCAGGTCAGGGGATCCTGGAAACACCATATATTTT